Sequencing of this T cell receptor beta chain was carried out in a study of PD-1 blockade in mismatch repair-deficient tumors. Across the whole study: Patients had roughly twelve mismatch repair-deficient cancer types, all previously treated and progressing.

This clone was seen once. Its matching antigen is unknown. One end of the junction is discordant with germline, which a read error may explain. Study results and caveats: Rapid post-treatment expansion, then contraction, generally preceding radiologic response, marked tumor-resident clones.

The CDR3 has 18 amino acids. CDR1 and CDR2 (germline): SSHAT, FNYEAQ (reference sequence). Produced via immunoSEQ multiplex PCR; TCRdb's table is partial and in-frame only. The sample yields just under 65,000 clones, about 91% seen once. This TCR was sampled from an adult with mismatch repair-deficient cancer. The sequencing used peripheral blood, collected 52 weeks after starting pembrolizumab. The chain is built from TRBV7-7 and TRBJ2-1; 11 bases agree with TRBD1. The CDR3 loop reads CASSLVGKRDRGNNEQFF. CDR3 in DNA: TGTGCTAGCAGCTTAGTGGGTAAACGGGACAGGGGGAACAATGAGCAGTTCTTC.